A selection of T cell receptor beta chains follows, all from one sample in a study of blood T cell repertoires in COVID-19. Assay used: immunoSEQ multiplex PCR; TCRdb lists only in-frame clones, some missing. The sample has 150,000 to 190,000 clones, 84% seen once. Sequenced material: PBMCs or T cells enriched from blood (not recorded which). All receptors derive from a man over 45 who had recovered from COVID-19. Each CDR3 is given with its conserved first and last residue. D genes are given only for firm matches. The listing skips clone size in some rows; elsewhere it reads once, few, many or a size class.

d_gene	v_gene	j_gene	abundance	CDR3aa	CDR3nt
TRBD2	TRBV15	TRBJ2-7	NA	CATSEGLAAYEQYF	TGTGCCACCAGCGAGGGACTAGCAGCCTACGAGCAGTACTTC
TRBD2	TRBV9	TRBJ2-3	NA	CASSMGAGGTDTQYF	TGTGCCAGCAGCATGGGAGCGGGGGGGACAGATACGCAGTATTTT
TRBD1	TRBV7-2	TRBJ1-5	NA	CASSRQGLNQPQHF	TGTGCCAGCAGTAGACAGGGGCTGAATCAGCCCCAGCATTTT
NA	TRBV19	TRBJ2-1	NA	CASSILTVVTYNEQFF	TGTGCCAGTAGTATACTTACTGTCGTGACCTACAATGAGCAGTTCTTC
NA	TRBV6-5	TRBJ1-2	NA	CASRKTGALYGYTF	TGTGCCAGCAGAAAGACAGGAGCTCTCTATGGCTACACCTTC
TRBD2	TRBV11-2	TRBJ2-1	NA	CASSLVPSGGQAQFF	TGTGCCAGCAGCTTAGTTCCTAGCGGGGGGCAGGCGCAGTTCTTC
TRBD2	TRBV9	TRBJ2-2	NA	CASSVVAGANTGELFF	TGTGCCAGCAGCGTAGTAGCGGGGGCGAACACCGGGGAGCTGTTTTTT
NA	TRBV12-3/TRBV12-4	TRBJ2-3	NA	CASSFYDTQYF	TGTGCCAGCAGTTTTTATGATACGCAGTATTTT
NA	TRBV7-9	TRBJ1-1	NA	CASQANLNTEAFF	TGTGCCAGCCAGGCGAACTTGAACACTGAAGCTTTCTTT
TRBD2	TRBV19	TRBJ2-1	NA	CASSLQTGTSGGNPHPRQFF	TGTGCCAGTAGTCTACAGACCGGGACTAGCGGGGGGAACCCTCACCCGAGACAGTTCTTC
TRBD2	TRBV6-2/TRBV6-3	TRBJ2-1	NA	CASSYAPGLAGSSYNEQFF	TGTGCCAGCAGTTACGCACCGGGACTAGCGGGGAGCTCCTACAATGAGCAGTTCTTC
NA	TRBV7-3	TRBJ1-1	few	CASSSLGGDPNTEAFF	TGTGCCAGCAGCTCACTCGGAGGGGACCCGAACACTGAAGCTTTCTTT
NA	TRBV6-5	TRBJ1-2	NA	CASSQTANYGYTF	TGTGCCAGCAGCCAGACAGCTAACTATGGCTACACCTTC
NA	TRBV12-3/TRBV12-4	TRBJ1-2	NA	CASSLQGNYGYTF	TGTGCCAGCAGTCTACAGGGAAACTATGGCTACACCTTC
NA	TRBV2	TRBJ1-2	few	CASSETGGHYGYTF	TGTGCCAGCAGTGAAACGGGGGGGCACTATGGCTACACCTTC
TRBD2	TRBV3-1/TRBV3-2	TRBJ2-2	NA	CASSPPRLAGNTGELFF	TGTGCCAGCAGCCCCCCTCGACTAGCGGGGAACACCGGGGAGCTGTTTTTT
TRBD1	TRBV11-3	TRBJ1-2	NA	CASSLLRWDSQIEGYTF	TGTGCCAGCAGCTTACTTCGCTGGGACAGCCAAATTGAAGGCTACACCTTC
TRBD1	TRBV5-1	TRBJ1-1	NA	CASSGDRGWNTEAFF	TGCGCCAGCAGCGGGGACAGGGGTTGGAACACTGAAGCTTTCTTT
NA	TRBV30	TRBJ1-1	NA	CAWRMTANTEAFF	TGTGCCTGGAGGATGACAGCGAACACTGAAGCTTTCTTT
NA	TRBV5-5	TRBJ1-3	few	CASSLPDSGNTIYF	TGTGCCAGCAGCTTGCCGGACAGCGGAAACACCATATATTTT
NA	TRBV7-3	TRBJ2-2	NA	CASSLPGTGELFF	TGTGCCAGCAGCTTACCGGGTACCGGGGAGCTGTTTTTT
NA	TRBV12-3/TRBV12-4	TRBJ1-3	once	CASSFLGNTIYF	TGTGCCAGCAGTTTTCTCGGAAACACCATATATTTT
NA	TRBV21-1	TRBJ1-2	NA	CASSKKGASSYGYTF	TGTGCCAGCAGCAAAAAGGGGGCTTCGTCCTATGGCTACACCTTC
NA	TRBV7-3	TRBJ1-4	NA	CASSPGGANEKLFF	TGTGCCAGCAGCCCCGGAGGAGCGAATGAAAAACTGTTTTTT
TRBD1	TRBV27	TRBJ1-2	NA	CASRAFQNRGLNYGYTF	TGTGCCAGCAGAGCGTTCCAGAACAGGGGGCTCAACTATGGCTACACCTTC
TRBD2	TRBV6-5	TRBJ2-7	few	CASSGGGVRNEQYF	TGTGCCAGCTCGGGAGGGGGTGTGAGAAACGAGCAGTACTTC
NA	TRBV10-3	TRBJ1-1	NA	CAISPGARNTEAFF	TGTGCCATCAGTCCAGGGGCCCGGAACACTGAAGCTTTCTTT
TRBD1	TRBV18	TRBJ2-1	NA	CASSQGASEQFF	TGTGCCAGCTCTCAGGGGGCGAGTGAGCAGTTCTTC